This TCR beta chain is drawn from a study of tumour-infiltrating T cells in Burkitt lymphoma. Study at large: Productive clonality predicted overall and progression-free survival.

Profiling relied on immunoSEQ multiplex PCR, and the TCRdb table lists in-frame clones only, not all of them. The sample records about 14,000 clones, 30% being singletons. Germline CDR1 and CDR2: SGHTA and FQGTGA. The V end was cut by 2 bases, the J end by 2 bases, with 8 bases between. The CDR3 runs to 14 residues. The sequenced material came from tumor tissue. This receptor was taken from a human donor with diffuse large B-cell lymphoma. This chain connects TRBV7-3 to TRBJ2-3; TRBD1 might be the D (6 bases). The DNA for the CDR3 is TGTGCCAGCAGCTTAGACAGGACCACAGATACGCAGTATTTT. This translates into CASSLDRTTDTQYF.